This T cell receptor (beta chain) was identified in a study of shared clonotypes between healthy human individuals. Study-wide results and limits: The expectation was that sequencing depth would affect clonotype sharing among donors. What limited the represented genetic and exposure-history diversity was the small number of donors. Generally, naive subsets (rather than memory subsets) showed larger estimated richness.

Genomic DNA per cell subset filled all wells of several immunoSEQ plates. Clones were read by immunoSEQ multiplex PCR, and TCRdb kept only the in-frame ones, dropping some. Of 2.5 million or so clones listed, around 90% are singletons. CDR1 is MDHEN and CDR2 is SYDVKM in the germline V gene. The CDR3 spans 16 residues. V dropped 2 bases and J dropped 1; count of bases not matched to a gene: 3. Details on this clone: The target antigen is unknown.

The sample taken for sequencing was naive CD4+ T cells sorted from blood. Subset reported: CD45RA+ positively selected. The TCR comes from a man aged 18 to 30 in good health. This chain links TRBV28 with TRBJ2-3; 10 positions match TRBD2. This CDR3 reads CASSLGAGGGTDTQYF. The CDR3 DNA reads TGTGCCAGCAGTTTAGGAGCGGGGGGGGGCACAGATACGCAGTATTTT.